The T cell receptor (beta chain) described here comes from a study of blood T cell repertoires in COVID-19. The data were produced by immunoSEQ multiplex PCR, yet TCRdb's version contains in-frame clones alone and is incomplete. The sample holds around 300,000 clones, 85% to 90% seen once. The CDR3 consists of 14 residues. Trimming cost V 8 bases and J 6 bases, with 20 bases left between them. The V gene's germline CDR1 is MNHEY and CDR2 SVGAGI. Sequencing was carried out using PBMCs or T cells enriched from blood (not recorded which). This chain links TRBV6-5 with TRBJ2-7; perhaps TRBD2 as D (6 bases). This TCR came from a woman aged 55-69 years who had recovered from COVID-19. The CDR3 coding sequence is TGTGCCAGCTCCCACCGCTGGGGGGATAGCGAGCAGTACTTC. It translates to CASSHRWGDSEQYF.